The clone carrying this T cell receptor beta chain appeared a few times. The antigen remains unidentified. Germline CDR1 reads SGHDT; CDR2 reads YYEEEE. The CDR3 has 12 amino acids. The germline V and J ends were trimmed by 4 bases and 6 bases, with 8 bases remaining between them. The entry originates in a study of cytomegalovirus exposure and HLA in healthy donors. Study in general: Counted in an early data release were roughly 81 million unique TCRs from HLA-typed donors.

This PCR relied on a set of 60 Vbeta primers and 13 Jbeta primers. Profiling relied on immunoSEQ multiplex PCR, and the TCRdb table lists in-frame clones only, not all of them. The sample consists of 65,000 to 95,000 clones, around 80% of them appearing once. Findings and limits, study-wide: A few V segments could not be told apart, such as TRBV6-2 and TRBV6-3, and were left out.

The gene calls are TRBV5-6 and TRBJ2-1; unclear D gene. This receptor was taken from a human donor in good health. The sample comprised PBMCs. The CDR3 coding sequence is TGTGCCAGCAGCGACGGAGCCAATGAGCAGTTCTTC. Translation gives CASSDGANEQFF.